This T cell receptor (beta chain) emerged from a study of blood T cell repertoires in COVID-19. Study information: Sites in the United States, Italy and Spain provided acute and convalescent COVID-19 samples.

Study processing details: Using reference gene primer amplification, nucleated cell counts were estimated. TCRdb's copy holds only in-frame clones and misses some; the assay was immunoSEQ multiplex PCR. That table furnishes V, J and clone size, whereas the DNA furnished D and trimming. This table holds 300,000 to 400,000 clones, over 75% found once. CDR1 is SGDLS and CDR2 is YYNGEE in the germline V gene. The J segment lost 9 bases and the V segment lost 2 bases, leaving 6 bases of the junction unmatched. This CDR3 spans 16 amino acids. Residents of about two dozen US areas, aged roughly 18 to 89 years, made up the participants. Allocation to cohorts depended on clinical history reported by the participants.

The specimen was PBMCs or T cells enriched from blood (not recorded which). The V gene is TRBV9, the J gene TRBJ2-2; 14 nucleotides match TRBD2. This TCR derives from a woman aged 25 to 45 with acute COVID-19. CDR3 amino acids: CASSVRLAGGPRELFF. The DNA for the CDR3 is TGTGCCAGCAGCGTCCGACTAGCGGGGGGGCCCCGGGAGCTGTTTTTT.